This T cell receptor beta chain was captured by sequencing in a study of CD8+ T cells in alopecia areata. Across the whole study: Tofacitinib ran for 6 to 18 months before 6 months off drug.

Germline V gene sequence: CDR1 SEHNR, CDR2 FQNEAQ (reference sequence). The CDR3 is made up of 12 amino acids. Deletions cut 4 bases from V and 7 bases from J, with 8 bases between. RNA, once extracted, was reverse transcribed into cDNA for use as the sequencing template. TCRdb's copy holds only in-frame clones and misses some; the assay was immunoSEQ multiplex PCR. The sample has around 170,000 clones; approximately 50% are singletons. Indicated treatment: oral pan-JAK inhibitor, 5-10 mg twice daily. The sequence derives from a human donor with alopecia areata. The sequencing used CD8+ T cells sorted from blood, collected at week 52, from a patient treated with tofacitinib. The rearrangement links TRBV7-9 to TRBJ1-5; no firm D call. CDR3 residues: CASSYSSQPQHF. The CDR3 DNA reads TGTGCCAGCAGCTACTCCTCGCAGCCCCAGCATTTT.